Below are 2 T cell receptor beta chains sequenced from a single sample in a study of radiation and T cells in renal cell carcinoma (dated by TCRdb to about 2020). Library creation used the immunoSEQ multiplex PCR assay. Here the immuneACCESS table is served through TCRdb, limited to in-frame sequences with V and J called. Missing clones are a known gap in these copies; in checked studies unresolved V genes cover under half, and the rest lacks a known reason. The sample table contains 50,000 to 65,000 clones; only one count was recorded for about 74% of them. In total, the top ten clones hold about 6.3% of the sample. The sample's time point label is to be understood as: blood 4 weeks post-SBRT, at nephrectomy. The treatment or condition label on this specimen signifies: 15 Gy SBRT to primary tumor, nephrectomy 4 weeks later. Sequenced material: blood, taken from a patient whose treatment included radiotherapy and nephrectomy. The receptors stem from a man between 60 and 75 years old with renal cell carcinoma.

The chain uses TRBV6-5 and TRBJ1-2; D is unclear. Trimming removed 4 bases from V and 10 bases from J, with 10 bases in between. CDR3 length: 11 amino acids. Germline CDR1 is MNHEY and CDR2 is SVGAGI. CDR3 nucleotides: TGTGCCAGCAGTTTTCCGACATACTACACCTTC. Translating it yields CASSFPTYYTF.

The chain uses TRBV19 and TRBJ1-5, with D possibly matching TRBD1 (5 bases). Trimming stripped 9 bases from V and 7 bases from J, with 22 bases between. The V gene's germline CDR1 is LNHDA and CDR2 SQIVND (reference sequence). The CDR3 is 15 residues long. DNA of the CDR3: TGTGCCAGCGTTCCGGGACCCGGCTACGGGCAGCCCCAGCATTTT. It specifies CASVPGPGYGQPQHF.